This T cell receptor (beta chain) originates from a study of T cell responses to AZD1222 COVID-19 vaccine. V was clipped by 3 bases and J by 4 bases; unmatched bases: 8. CDR1 and CDR2 (germline): GTSNPN, SVGIG (reference sequence). This CDR3 has 14 residues. Sequencing was performed with immunoSEQ multiplex PCR; in TCRdb, only in-frame clones are kept and a portion is missing. The sample carries roughly 160,000 clones, 90% to 95% recorded once. This receptor was identified in an adult in good health. Sequences were derived from peripheral blood, sampled on day 0 of MenACWY control vaccination. The gene calls are TRBV30 and TRBJ1-1, with 7 positions matching TRBD1. The CDR3 loop is CAWRAGGRGTEAFF. DNA of the CDR3: TGTGCCTGGAGGGCAGGGGGTCGGGGCACTGAAGCTTTCTTT.